The sample holds one count of the clone carrying this T cell receptor (beta chain). Its specificity is unknown. This sample stems from a study of beta chain features in type 1 diabetes. Overall study: All samples together contributed around 98,000,000 sorted cells for examination.

Sequenced material consisted of expressed TCRB transcripts (all of the isolated RNA was reverse transcribed). TCRdb's copy holds only in-frame clones and misses some; the assay was immunoSEQ multiplex PCR. The top ten clones hold roughly 1.3% of a sample with approximately 150,000 clones, around an eighth of them seen once. Whole-study findings and limits: Among patients with Type 1 diabetes, TCRB CDR3s were moderately but significantly shorter in every one of the four CD4+ subsets. There was a possibility that cDNA sequencing over-represented cells with high TCR expression. When VDJ junctions were examined, type 1 diabetes patients showed fewer insertions and more deletions.

The clonotype comes from a man younger than 35 with type 1 diabetes. The sequencing input was central memory CD4+ T cells from blood.

In DNA form, the CDR3 reads TGTGCCAGCAGCCCAGACAATCTCGGGAGCACTGAAGCTTTCTTT. Its translation is CASSPDNLGSTEAFF. The V call is TRBV11-2, the J call TRBJ1-1, with D uncertain. Between the trimmed V and J ends, which lost 5 bases and 4 bases, there was a span of 17 bases. From germline, CDR1 is SGHAT and CDR2 FQNNGV. The CDR3 consists of 15 residues.